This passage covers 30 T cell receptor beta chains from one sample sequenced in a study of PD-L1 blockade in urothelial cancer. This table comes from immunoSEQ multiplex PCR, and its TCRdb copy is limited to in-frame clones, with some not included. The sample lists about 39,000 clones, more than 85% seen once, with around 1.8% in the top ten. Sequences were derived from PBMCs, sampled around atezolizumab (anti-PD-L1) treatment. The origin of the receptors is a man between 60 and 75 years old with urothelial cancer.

DNA for the CDR3: TGCGCCAGCAGCTTCATGACATCTACTAGCGGGTTTGCTTACGAGCAGTACTTC. Protein sequence: CASSFMTSTSGFAYEQYF. The chain carries TRBV5-1 and TRBJ2-7; 9 bases line up with TRBD2. The CDR3 runs 18 residues. Germline loops: CDR1 SGHRS, CDR2 YFSETQ. The V segment lost 2 bases and the J segment 4 bases; nucleotides outside the gene matches: 16.

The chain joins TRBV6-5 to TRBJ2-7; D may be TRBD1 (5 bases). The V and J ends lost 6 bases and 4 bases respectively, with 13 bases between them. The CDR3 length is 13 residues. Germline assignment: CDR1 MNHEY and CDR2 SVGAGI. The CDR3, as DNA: TGTGCCAGCAGCCGGACACCCGGATACGAGCAGTACTTC. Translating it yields CASSRTPGYEQYF.

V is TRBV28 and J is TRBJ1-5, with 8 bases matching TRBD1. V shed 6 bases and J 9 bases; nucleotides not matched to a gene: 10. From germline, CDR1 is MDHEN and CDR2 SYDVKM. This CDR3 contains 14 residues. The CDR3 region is CASSRGQGRAPQHF. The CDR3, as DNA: TGTGCCAGCAGCCGTGGACAGGGACGAGCGCCCCAGCATTTT.

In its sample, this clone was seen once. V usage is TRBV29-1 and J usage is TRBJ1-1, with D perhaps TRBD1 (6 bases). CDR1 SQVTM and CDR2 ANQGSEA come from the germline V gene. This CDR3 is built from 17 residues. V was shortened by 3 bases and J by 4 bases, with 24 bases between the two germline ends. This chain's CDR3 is CSVDPFSRTVKSTEAFF. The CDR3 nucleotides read TGCAGCGTTGATCCATTTTCTAGGACAGTTAAAAGCACTGAAGCTTTCTTT.

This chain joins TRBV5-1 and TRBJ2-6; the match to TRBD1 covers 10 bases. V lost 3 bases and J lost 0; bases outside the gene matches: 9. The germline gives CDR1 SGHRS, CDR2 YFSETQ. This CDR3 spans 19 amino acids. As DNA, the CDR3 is TGCGCCAGCAGCTGGGGCAGTAGGGACAGGGGCTCTGGGGCCAACGTCCTGACTTTC. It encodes CASSWGSRDRGSGANVLTF.

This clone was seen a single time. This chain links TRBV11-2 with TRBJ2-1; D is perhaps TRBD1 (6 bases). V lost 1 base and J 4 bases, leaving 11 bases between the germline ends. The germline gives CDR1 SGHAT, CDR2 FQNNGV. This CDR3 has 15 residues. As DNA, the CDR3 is TGTGCCAGCAGCTTAGGCCTGGGACAATACAATGAGCAGTTCTTC. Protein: CASSLGLGQYNEQFF.

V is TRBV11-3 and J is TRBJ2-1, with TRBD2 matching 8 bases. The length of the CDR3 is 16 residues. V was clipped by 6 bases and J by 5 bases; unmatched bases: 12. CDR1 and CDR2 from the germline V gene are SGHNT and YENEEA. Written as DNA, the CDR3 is TGTGCCAGCAGACCCTTGCGGGGGGCCGGGCACAATGAGCAGTTCTTC. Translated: CASRPLRGAGHNEQFF.

The CDR3: CASSLGQGNTEAFF. CDR3 in DNA: TGTGCCAGCAGCTTGGGGCAGGGGAACACTGAAGCTTTCTTT. The chain carries TRBV7-9 and TRBJ1-1, with D perhaps TRBD1 (5 bases). The CDR3 sequence is 14 residues long. The germline CDR1 and CDR2 sequences are SEHNR and FQNEAQ (reference sequence). V dropped 3 bases and J dropped 1 base, with 9 bases sitting between them.

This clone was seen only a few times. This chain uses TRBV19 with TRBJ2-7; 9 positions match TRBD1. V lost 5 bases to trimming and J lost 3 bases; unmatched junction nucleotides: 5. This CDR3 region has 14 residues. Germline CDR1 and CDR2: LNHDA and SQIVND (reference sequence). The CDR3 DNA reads TGTGCCAGTAGTGCGCACAGGGGGCTCTACGAGCAGTACTTC. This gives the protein CASSAHRGLYEQYF.

CDR3 loop: CATSPRKGSDTGELFF. In DNA, the CDR3 is TGTGCCACCAGCCCCCGGAAGGGGTCAGACACCGGGGAGCTGTTTTTT. This chain connects TRBV15 to TRBJ2-2; maybe TRBD1 (5 bases). Germline V lookup: CDR1 LNHNV, CDR2 YYDKDF (reference sequence). V was cut by 5 bases and J by 3 bases, with 16 bases left in between. The length of the CDR3 is 16 residues.

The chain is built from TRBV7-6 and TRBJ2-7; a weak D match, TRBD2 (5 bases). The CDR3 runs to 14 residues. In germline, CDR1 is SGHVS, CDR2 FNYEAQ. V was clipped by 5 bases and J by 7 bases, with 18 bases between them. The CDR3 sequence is CASSPSPASGEQYF. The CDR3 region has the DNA TGTGCCAGCAGCCCCTCCCCGGCCTCGGGAGAGCAGTACTTC.

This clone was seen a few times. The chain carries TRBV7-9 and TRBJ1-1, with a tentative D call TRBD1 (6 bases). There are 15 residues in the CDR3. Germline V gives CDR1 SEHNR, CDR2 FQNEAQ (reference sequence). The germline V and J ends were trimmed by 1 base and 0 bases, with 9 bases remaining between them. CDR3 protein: CASSLVGTLNTEAFF. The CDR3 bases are TGTGCCAGCAGCTTAGTAGGGACATTGAACACTGAAGCTTTCTTT.

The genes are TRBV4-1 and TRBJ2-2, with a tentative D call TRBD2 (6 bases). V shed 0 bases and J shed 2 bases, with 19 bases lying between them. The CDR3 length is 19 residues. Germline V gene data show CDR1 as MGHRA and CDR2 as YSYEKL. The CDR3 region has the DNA TGCGCCAGCAGCCAAGAGCGGGAAATAGGGTTTTTAAACACCGGGGAGCTGTTTTTT. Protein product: CASSQEREIGFLNTGELFF.

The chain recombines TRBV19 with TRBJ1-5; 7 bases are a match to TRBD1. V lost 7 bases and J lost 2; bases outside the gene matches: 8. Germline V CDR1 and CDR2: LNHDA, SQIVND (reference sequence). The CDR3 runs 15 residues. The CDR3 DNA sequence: TGTGCCAGTAACCCGAGGGACAGTCGCAATCAGCCCCAGCATTTT. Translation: CASNPRDSRNQPQHF.

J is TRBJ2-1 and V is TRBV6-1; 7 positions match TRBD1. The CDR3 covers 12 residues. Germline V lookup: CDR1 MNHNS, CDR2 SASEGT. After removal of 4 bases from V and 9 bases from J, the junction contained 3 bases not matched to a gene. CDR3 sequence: CASSGQGVEQFF. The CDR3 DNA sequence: TGTGCCAGCAGTGGACAGGGTGTTGAGCAGTTCTTC.

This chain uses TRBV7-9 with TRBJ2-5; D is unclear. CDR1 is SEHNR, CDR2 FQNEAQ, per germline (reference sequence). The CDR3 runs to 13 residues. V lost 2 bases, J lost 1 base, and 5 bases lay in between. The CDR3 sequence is CASSLLAQETQYF. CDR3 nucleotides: TGTGCCAGCAGCTTATTGGCCCAAGAGACCCAGTACTTC.

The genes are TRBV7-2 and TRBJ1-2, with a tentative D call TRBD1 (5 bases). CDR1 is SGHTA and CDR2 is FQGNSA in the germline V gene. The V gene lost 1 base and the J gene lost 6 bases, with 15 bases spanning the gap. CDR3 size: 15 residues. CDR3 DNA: TGTGCCAGCAGCTTAGAATGGCAGGGTATGAATGGCTACACCTTC. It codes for CASSLEWQGMNGYTF. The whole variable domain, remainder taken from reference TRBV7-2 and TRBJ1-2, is GAGVSQSPSNKVTEKGKDVELRCDPISGHTALYWYRQSLGQGLEFLIYFQGNSAPDKSGLPSDRFSAERTGGSVSTLTIQRTQQEDSAVYLCASSLEWQGMNGYTFGSGTRLTVV.

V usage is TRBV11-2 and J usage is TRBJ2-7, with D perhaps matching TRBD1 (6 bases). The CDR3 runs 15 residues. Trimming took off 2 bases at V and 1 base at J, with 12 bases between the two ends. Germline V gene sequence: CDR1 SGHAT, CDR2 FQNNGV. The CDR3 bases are TGTGCCAGCAGCTTAACGGCAGGGGATTCCTACGAGCAGTACTTC. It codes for CASSLTAGDSYEQYF.

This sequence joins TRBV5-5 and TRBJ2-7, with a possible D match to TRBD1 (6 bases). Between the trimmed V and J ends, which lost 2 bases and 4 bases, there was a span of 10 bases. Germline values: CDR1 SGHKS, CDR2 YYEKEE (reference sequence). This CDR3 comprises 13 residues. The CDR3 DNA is TGTGCCAGCAGCTTATACAGGGATTACGAGCAGTACTTC. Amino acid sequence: CASSLYRDYEQYF.

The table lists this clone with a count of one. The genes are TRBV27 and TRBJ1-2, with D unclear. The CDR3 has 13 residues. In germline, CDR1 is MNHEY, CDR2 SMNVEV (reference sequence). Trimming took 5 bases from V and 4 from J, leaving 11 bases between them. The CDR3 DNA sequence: TGTGCCAGCAGTCTCAGTCAGGTCTATGGCTACACCTTC. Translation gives CASSLSQVYGYTF.

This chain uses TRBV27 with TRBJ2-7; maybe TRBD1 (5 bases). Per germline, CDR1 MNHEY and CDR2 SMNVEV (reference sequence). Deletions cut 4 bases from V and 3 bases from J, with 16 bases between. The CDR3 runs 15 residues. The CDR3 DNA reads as TGTGCCAGCAGTTCCCGGAGACAGTCAAACTACGAGCAGTACTTC. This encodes CASSSRRQSNYEQYF.

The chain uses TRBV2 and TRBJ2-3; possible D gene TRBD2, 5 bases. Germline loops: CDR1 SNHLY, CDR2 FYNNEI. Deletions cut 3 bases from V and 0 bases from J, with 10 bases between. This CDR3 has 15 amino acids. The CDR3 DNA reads TGTGCCAGCAGTGACGGACTGGAGAGCACAGATACGCAGTATTTT. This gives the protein CASSDGLESTDTQYF.

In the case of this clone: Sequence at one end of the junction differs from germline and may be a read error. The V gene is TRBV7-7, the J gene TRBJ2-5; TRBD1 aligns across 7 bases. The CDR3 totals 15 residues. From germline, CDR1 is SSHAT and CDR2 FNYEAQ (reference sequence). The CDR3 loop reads CASSLGLGGVETQYF. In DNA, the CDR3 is TGTGCTAGCAGCTTAGGCTTAGGGGGCGTAGAGACCCAGTACTTC.

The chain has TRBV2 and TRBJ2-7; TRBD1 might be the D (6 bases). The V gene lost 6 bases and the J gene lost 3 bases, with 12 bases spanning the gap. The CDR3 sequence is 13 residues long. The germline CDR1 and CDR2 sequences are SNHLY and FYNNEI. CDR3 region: CASSGTLDYEQYF. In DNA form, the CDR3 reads TGTGCCAGCAGCGGGACACTGGACTACGAGCAGTACTTC. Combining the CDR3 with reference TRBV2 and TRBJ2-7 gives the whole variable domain EPEVTQTPSHQVTQMGQEVILRCVPISNHLYFYWYRQILGQKVEFLVSFYNNEISEKSEIFDDQFSVERPDGSNFTLKIRSTKLEDSAMYFCASSGTLDYEQYFGPGTRLTVT.

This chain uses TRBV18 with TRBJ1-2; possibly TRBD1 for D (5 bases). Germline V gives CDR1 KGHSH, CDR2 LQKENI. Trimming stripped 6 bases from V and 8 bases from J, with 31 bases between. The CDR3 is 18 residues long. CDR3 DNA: TGTGCCAGCTCCCCCGGGGGGGGAACGGTGTTTCAGGACGGAGGCTACACCTTC. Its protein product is CASSPGGGTVFQDGGYTF.

The DNA of the CDR3 is TGTGCCAGCTCCTCCCGACAGGGTTATAATTCACCCCTCCACTTT. It encodes CASSSRQGYNSPLHF. The chain employs TRBV18 and TRBJ1-6; 7 bases line up with TRBD1. The trim removed 6 bases at V and 4 bases at J, leaving 6 bases unmatched. Germline V CDR1 and CDR2: KGHSH, LQKENI. The CDR3 runs to 15 residues.

The CDR3 spells CASSSTGYGYTF. The CDR3 DNA sequence: TGTGCCAGCAGTTCAACAGGGTATGGCTACACCTTC. The V call is TRBV28, the J call TRBJ1-2; D may be TRBD1 (6 bases). Germline V gene sequence: CDR1 MDHEN, CDR2 SYDVKM. The V and J ends lost 4 bases and 5 bases respectively, with 8 bases between them. This CDR3 comprises 12 residues.

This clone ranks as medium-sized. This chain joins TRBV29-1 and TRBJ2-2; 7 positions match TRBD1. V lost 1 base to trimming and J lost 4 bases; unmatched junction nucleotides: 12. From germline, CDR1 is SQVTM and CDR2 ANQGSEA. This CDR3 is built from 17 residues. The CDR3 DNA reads TGCAGCGTTGAAGCCCCGGACAGGAGTTTTGGCACCGGGGAGCTGTTTTTT. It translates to CSVEAPDRSFGTGELFF.

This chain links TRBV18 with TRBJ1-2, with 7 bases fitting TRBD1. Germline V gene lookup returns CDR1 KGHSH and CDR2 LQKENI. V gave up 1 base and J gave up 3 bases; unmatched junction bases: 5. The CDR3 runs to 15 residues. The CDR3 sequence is CASSPQRQGHYGYTF. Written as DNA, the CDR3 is TGTGCCAGCTCACCACAGAGACAGGGCCACTATGGCTACACCTTC.

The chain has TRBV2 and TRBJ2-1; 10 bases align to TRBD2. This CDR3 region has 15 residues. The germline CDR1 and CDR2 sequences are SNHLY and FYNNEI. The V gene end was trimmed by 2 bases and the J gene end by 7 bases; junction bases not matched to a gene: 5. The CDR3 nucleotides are TGTGCCAGCAGTGAAAGATCTAGCGGGAGAAATGAGCAGTTCTTC. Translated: CASSERSSGRNEQFF.